This entry is about one T cell receptor beta chain. The sample belongs to a study of blood T cell repertoires in COVID-19. Study at large: PBMCs, B-cell-depleted T cells, or T cells provided the cDNA or gDNA that made up the material.

The assay was immunoSEQ multiplex PCR, and TCRdb's table has in-frame clones only and misses some. The sample has under 200,000 clones, approximately 86% seen once. From germline, CDR1 is SEHNR and CDR2 FQNEAQ (reference sequence). V gave up 4 bases and J gave up 6 bases; unmatched junction bases: 15. The CDR3 has 18 residues. Sequencing was performed on peripheral blood. The TCR sequence derives from a woman at least 80 years old in a cohort sampled during active or convalescent COVID-19. This rearrangement joins TRBV7-9 to TRBJ2-3; 11 bases agree with TRBD2. The CDR3 coding sequence is TGTGCCAGCAGCTCCCAGGGGCTAGCGGGAGGCCCGATGGATACGCAGTATTTT. As protein: CASSSQGLAGGPMDTQYF.